The 20 T cell receptor beta chains below were found in one sample sequenced in a study of T cells in Graves' hyperthyroidism and ophthalmopathy. RNA transcripts served as the template for amplifying TCR beta CDR3 regions. HTBI primers drove first-round RT-PCR of the TCR CDR3. Using its own MiXCR run on the multiplex PCR reads, TCRdb lists one record per CDR3 protein. The table records about 400,000 distinct CDR3 sequences, around 25% of them present only once. Sequencing was carried out using blood. The receptors shown here come from a man aged 50-60 years with Graves' hyperthyroidism.

This clonotype has only one observation. This may arise from a read error, as a much more abundant clone is one base away. V usage is TRBV28 and J usage is TRBJ1-2; 8 bases fit TRBD1. CDR1 is MDHEN, CDR2 SYDVKM, per germline. This CDR3 has 15 amino acids. The CDR3 sequence is CASGLQGVVSYGYTF. DNA of the CDR3: TGTGCCAGCGGTTTACAGGGGGTGGTGAGCTATGGCTACACCTTC.

This clonotype was counted between two and nine times. This rearrangement joins TRBV20-1 to TRBJ1-2; the D gene is possibly TRBD1 (5 bases). Germline assignment: CDR1 DFQATT and CDR2 SNEGSKA (reference sequence). V lost 2 bases, J lost 4 bases, and 17 bases lay in between. This CDR3 spans 15 amino acids. The CDR3 DNA is TGCAGTGCTAGAATGGGGGGTGAGGGGTCCTATGGCTACACCTTC. It is translated as CSARMGGEGSYGYTF.

The chain combines TRBV27 with TRBJ2-3; TRBD2 aligns across 7 bases. J gave up 1 base and V 5 bases, and 9 bases lay outside the gene matches. CDR3 length: 16 amino acids. CDR1 and CDR2 (germline): MNHEY, SMNVEV (reference sequence). The CDR3 DNA follows: TGTGCCAGCAGTGCCAGTCTCGCGGGGGGCACAGATACGCAGTATTTT. Translated: CASSASLAGGTDTQYF.

This rearrangement joins TRBV12-3 or TRBV12-4 to TRBJ1-2; D call uncertain. The CDR3 is 13 amino acids. V lost 2 bases, J lost 3 bases, and 7 bases lay in between. CDR3 amino acids: CASSLKSYYGYTF. The CDR3 nucleotides read TGTGCCAGCAGTTTAAAGAGCTACTATGGCTACACCTTC.

The gene calls are TRBV14 and TRBJ1-1, with D perhaps TRBD1 (6 bases). V was pared by 3 bases and J by 4 bases, with 12 bases between. Germline CDR1 reads SGHDN; CDR2 reads FVKESK. This CDR3 region has 14 residues. The CDR3 protein is CASSQGGSGTEAFF. In DNA, the CDR3 is TGTGCCAGCAGCCAGGGGGGCTCGGGCACTGAAGCTTTCTTT. Using reference TRBV14 and TRBJ1-1 for the parts outside the CDR3, the full variable domain is EAGVTQFPSHSVIEKGQTVTLRCDPISGHDNLYWYRRVMGKEIKFLLHFVKESKQDESGMPNNRFLAERTGGTYSTLKVQPAELEDSGVYFCASSQGGSGTEAFFGQGTRLTVV.

V and J are TRBV6-2 or TRBV6-3 and TRBJ2-1; D is unclear. The germline V and J ends were trimmed by 4 bases and 0 bases, with 10 bases remaining between them. The CDR3 is made up of 15 amino acids. Germline CDR1 reads MNHEY; CDR2 reads SVGEGT. The CDR3 region is CASSSKAYSYNEQFF. CDR3 DNA sequence: TGTGCCAGCAGTTCAAAAGCTTACTCCTACAATGAGCAGTTCTTC.

This clonotype was counted many times. V usage is TRBV28 and J usage is TRBJ2-5, with D tentatively TRBD1 or TRBD2 (6 bases each). CDR1 and CDR2 from the germline V gene are MDHEN and SYDVKM. Trimming left V 8 bases short and J 3 bases short, with 10 bases between. CDR3 length: 12 amino acids. The CDR3 DNA is TGTGCCAGCGAGGGGGGAGAAGAGACCCAGTACTTC. Translation gives CASEGGEETQYF.

About this clonotype itself: With a much larger clone just one base away, this may be a read error. The chain carries TRBV7-3 and TRBJ2-7; D may be TRBD1 or TRBD2 (5 bases each). CDR3 length: 13 amino acids. The V and J ends lost 5 bases and 3 bases respectively, with 11 bases between them. Germline CDR1 and CDR2: SGHTA and FQGTGA. The CDR3 DNA sequence: TGTGCCAGCAGCCCGGGACCAAACTACGAGCAGTACTTC. This sequence encodes CASSPGPNYEQYF.

There are a few counts of this clonotype. V usage is TRBV18 and J usage is TRBJ2-5, with 8 bases aligning to TRBD1. Germline V gene lookup returns CDR1 KGHSH and CDR2 LQKENI. This CDR3 comprises 15 residues. V was pared by 4 bases and J by 5 bases, with 9 bases of the junction left unmatched. CDR3: CASSLSRDRMETQYF. The DNA of the CDR3 is TGTGCCAGCTCACTAAGCCGGGACAGGATGGAGACCCAGTACTTC.

This clonotype came up a few times. This chain uses TRBV11-3 with TRBJ2-1, with D perhaps matching TRBD2 (6 bases). The CDR3 sequence is 11 residues long. CDR1 and CDR2 (germline): SGHNT, YENEEA. Trimming left V 4 bases short and J 12 bases short, with 10 bases between. The CDR3 here is CASSSGTAQFF. CDR3 bases: TGTGCCAGCAGCTCAGGGACTGCGCAGTTCTTC. The entire variable domain, with the rest obtained from reference TRBV11-3 and TRBJ2-1, is as follows: EAGVVQSPRYKIIEKKQPVAFWCNPISGHNTLYWYLQNLGQGPELLIRYENEEAVDDSQLPKDRFSAERLKGVDSTLKIQPAELGDSAVYLCASSSGTAQFFGPGTRLTVL.

This chain links TRBV6-2 or TRBV6-3 with TRBJ1-5; D gene ambiguous. The CDR3 loop spans 13 amino acids. V was shortened by 6 bases and J by 7 bases, with 13 bases between the two germline ends. The germline V gene encodes CDR1 MNHEY and CDR2 SVGEGT. In DNA, the CDR3 is TGTGCCAGCAGCGGGCCGAGACGGCAGCCCCAGCATTTT. It is translated as CASSGPRRQPQHF.

This clonotype was detected many times. V is TRBV5-1 and J is TRBJ2-3, with D unclear. Trimming shortened V by 3 bases and J by 3 bases, and 11 bases separated the two germline ends. Germline CDR1 is SGHRS and CDR2 is YFSETQ. The CDR3 has 14 amino acids. The chain's CDR3 is CASSWASTTDTQYF. For the CDR3, the DNA is TGCGCCAGCAGCTGGGCCTCGACGACAGATACGCAGTATTTT.

This clonotype was observed a few times. The rearrangement joins TRBV27 to TRBJ2-5; no clear D gene. The CDR3 spans 14 residues. V was shortened by 4 bases and J by 5 bases, with 14 bases between the two germline ends. Germline CDR1 is MNHEY and CDR2 is SMNVEV (reference sequence). The CDR3, as DNA: TGTGCCAGCAGTTCGCCCCCGACTGGGGAGACCCAGTACTTC. Its protein is CASSSPPTGETQYF.

Here the CDR3 reads CASSDPGTPYNEQFF. The CDR3 bases are TGCGCCAGCAGTGATCCCGGGACTCCCTACAATGAGCAGTTCTTC. The chain carries TRBV10-2 and TRBJ2-1, with a weak D call TRBD2 (6 bases). CDR1 is WSHSY, CDR2 SAAADI, per germline. The germline V and J ends were trimmed by 3 bases and 2 bases, with 11 bases remaining between them. The CDR3 is 15 residues long.

This clonotype was seen a handful of times. V gene TRBV30 combines with J gene TRBJ1-2, with D unclear. Germline V CDR1 and CDR2: GTSNPN, SVGIG (reference sequence). The V gene lost 0 bases and the J gene lost 7 bases, with 12 bases spanning the gap. The CDR3 spans 13 residues. CDR3 sequence: CAWSVMVSRGYTF. CDR3 bases: TGTGCCTGGAGTGTAATGGTTTCCCGTGGCTACACCTTC.

As concerns this clonotype: A much larger clone sits a single nucleotide away, making a read error possible. The chain joins TRBV10-3 to TRBJ2-5, with a tentative D call TRBD1 (6 bases). The ends were cut back, 4 bases at V and 5 bases at J, with 8 bases in the middle. Per germline, CDR1 ENHRY and CDR2 SYGVKD. The CDR3 has 12 residues. CDR3 in amino acids: CAISGQAETQYF. DNA of the CDR3: TGTGCCATCAGTGGACAGGCGGAGACCCAGTACTTC.

A few counts support this clonotype. The chain employs TRBV29-1 and TRBJ2-5; 7 bases align to TRBD1. In germline, CDR1 is SQVTM, CDR2 ANQGSEA. Losses at the gene ends were 6 bases for V and 1 base for J; bases not matched to a gene: 2. The CDR3 runs 12 residues. The CDR3 is CSVRTGQETQYF. DNA for the CDR3: TGCAGCGTCAGGACAGGCCAAGAGACCCAGTACTTC.

This clonotype was seen ten or more times. The rearrangement links TRBV11-2 to TRBJ2-1; 9 bases line up with TRBD2. Germline CDR1 SGHAT, CDR2 FQNNGV. The CDR3 totals 15 residues. V lost 3 bases and J lost 8; bases outside the gene matches: 8. DNA for the CDR3: TGTGCCAGCAGCTTTTCTCGCGGGAGGGCCTATGAGCAGTTCTTC. Protein: CASSFSRGRAYEQFF. The full variable domain, its missing parts supplied by reference TRBV11-2 and TRBJ2-1, is EAGVAQSPRYKIIEKRQSVAFWCNPISGHATLYWYQQILGQGPKLLIQFQNNGVVDDSQLPKDRFSAERLKGVDSTLKIQPAKLEDSAVYLCASSFSRGRAYEQFFGPGTRLTVL.

This clonotype was seen only a few times. V usage is TRBV12-3 or TRBV12-4 and J usage is TRBJ1-5; D remains ambiguous. The germline V and J ends were trimmed by 1 base and 6 bases, with 10 bases remaining between them. CDR3 length: 14 residues. CDR3 sequence (DNA): TGTGCCAGCAGTTTAGGTCGGGGTTTTCAGCCCCAGCATTTT. It is translated as CASSLGRGFQPQHF.

There are a few counts of this clonotype. V is TRBV6-1 and J is TRBJ2-2; D call uncertain. Germline V CDR1 and CDR2: MNHNS, SASEGT. The CDR3 runs 15 residues. Trimming cost V 5 bases and J 6 bases, with 16 bases left between them. As DNA, the CDR3 is TGTGCCAGCAGTAAATTCCGGAACCCCGCCGGGGAGCTGTTTTTT. This gives the protein CASSKFRNPAGELFF.